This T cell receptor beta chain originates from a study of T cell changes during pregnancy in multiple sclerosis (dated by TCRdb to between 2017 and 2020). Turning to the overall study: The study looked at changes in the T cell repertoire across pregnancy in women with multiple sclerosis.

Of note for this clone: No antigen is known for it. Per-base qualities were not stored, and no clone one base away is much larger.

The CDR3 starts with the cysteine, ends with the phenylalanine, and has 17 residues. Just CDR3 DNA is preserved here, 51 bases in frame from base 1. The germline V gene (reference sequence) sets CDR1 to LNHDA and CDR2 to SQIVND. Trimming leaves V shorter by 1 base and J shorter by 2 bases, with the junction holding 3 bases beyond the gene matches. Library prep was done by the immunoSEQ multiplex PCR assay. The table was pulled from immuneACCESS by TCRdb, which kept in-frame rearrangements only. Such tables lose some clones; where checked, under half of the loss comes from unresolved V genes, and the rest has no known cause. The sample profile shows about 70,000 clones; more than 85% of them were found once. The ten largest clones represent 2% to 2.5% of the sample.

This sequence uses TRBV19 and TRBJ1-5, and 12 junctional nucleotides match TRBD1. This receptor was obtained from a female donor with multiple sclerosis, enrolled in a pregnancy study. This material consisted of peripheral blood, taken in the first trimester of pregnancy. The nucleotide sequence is TGTGCCAGTAGTATAGGGGACAGGGGGCCGCGCAATCAGCCCCAGCATTTT. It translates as CASSIGDRGPRNQPQHF.